This passage covers 18 T cell receptor beta chains from one sample sequenced in a study of OX40 agonist ivuxolimab in advanced cancers. Sequencing used immunoSEQ multiplex PCR; TCRdb keeps in-frame clones, though not all of them. Here the sample spans 98,000 or so clones, roughly 95% being singletons. The material sequenced was CD4+ or CD8+ T cells sorted from blood, taken in a trial of the OX40 agonist ivuxolimab. The receptor set was obtained from an adult with an advanced solid tumor such as melanoma, head and neck, liver or kidney cancer.

The chain is built from TRBV7-9 and TRBJ2-1; the match to TRBD1 covers 12 bases. Germline CDR1 SEHNR, CDR2 FQNEAQ (reference sequence). V trimming: 5 bases; J trimming: 7 bases; junction bases outside the gene matches: 12. The CDR3 has 17 amino acids. The CDR3 loop reads CASSPLHGTGGFNEQFF. The DNA of the CDR3 is TGTGCCAGCAGCCCACTGCACGGGACAGGGGGCTTTAATGAGCAGTTCTTC.

The chain uses TRBV6-5 and TRBJ2-7, with D possibly matching TRBD1 (6 bases). From germline, CDR1 is MNHEY and CDR2 SVGAGI. The CDR3 is 15 amino acids. Trimming shortened V by 6 bases and J by 4 bases, and 19 bases separated the two germline ends. CDR3 loop: CASRNRPTGVYEQYF. The CDR3 DNA sequence: TGTGCCAGCAGAAACCGTCCGACAGGAGTTTACGAGCAGTACTTC.

The V call is TRBV14, the J call TRBJ1-2; 10 bases match TRBD1. V lost 4 bases to trimming and J lost 8 bases; unmatched junction nucleotides: 10. The CDR3 runs to 15 residues. Germline V gene sequence: CDR1 SGHDN, CDR2 FVKESK. The CDR3 reads CASSRITTGGMGYTF. As DNA, the CDR3 is TGTGCCAGCAGCCGAATTACGACAGGGGGCATGGGCTACACCTTC.

The rearrangement uses TRBV18 and TRBJ2-5; D is perhaps TRBD1 (6 bases). TRBJ2-7 explains the end of the DNA better; the J call may be wrong. CDR3 length equals 13 residues. Germline V lookup: CDR1 KGHSH, CDR2 LQKENI. The CDR3 spells CASSRNREYEQYF. CDR3 bases: TGTGCCAGCTCACGCAACAGGGAATACGAGCAGTACTTC.

The rearrangement uses TRBV11-2 and TRBJ2-7, with D possibly being TRBD2 (5 bases). The germline gives CDR1 SGHAT, CDR2 FQNNGV. Trimming shortened V by 1 base and J by 9 bases, and 19 bases separated the two germline ends. There are 15 residues in the CDR3. CDR3 sequence: CASSLGAGLGSGQYF. In DNA, the CDR3 is TGTGCCAGCAGCTTAGGGGCGGGTCTTGGAAGTGGGCAGTACTTC. Looking up the rest from reference TRBV11-2 and TRBJ2-7 gives the full variable domain: EAGVAQSPRYKIIEKRQSVAFWCNPISGHATLYWYQQILGQGPKLLIQFQNNGVVDDSQLPKDRFSAERLKGVDSTLKIQPAKLEDSAVYLCASSLGAGLGSGQYFGPGTRLTVT.

V and J are TRBV19 and TRBJ2-2, with D perhaps TRBD2 (5 bases). Between the trimmed V and J ends, which lost 2 bases and 0 bases, there was a span of 7 bases. CDR3 length: 15 residues. CDR1 is LNHDA, CDR2 SQIVND, per germline (reference sequence). The CDR3 spells CASSINGANTGELFF. The DNA for the CDR3 is TGTGCCAGTAGTATAAACGGGGCGAACACCGGGGAGCTGTTTTTT.

This clone was detected a few times. The chain has TRBV19 and TRBJ1-5; D unresolved. This CDR3 is built from 13 residues. The germline CDR1 and CDR2 sequences are LNHDA and SQIVND (reference sequence). The V end was cut by 6 bases, the J end by 4 bases, with 10 bases between. DNA of the CDR3: TGTGCCAGTAGGGATAGGCAAAATCAGCCCCAGCATTTT. Protein product: CASRDRQNQPQHF.

This clone has only one observation. In DNA form, the CDR3 reads TGTGCCAGCAGCGGAATCGCGTTTGGGGCTGGGGGCTACACCTTC. Its translation: CASSGIAFGAGGYTF. The chain employs TRBV7-8 and TRBJ1-2; D is perhaps TRBD1 (5 bases). Per the germline V gene, CDR1 is SGHVS and CDR2 is FQNEAQ. Trimming stripped 5 bases from V and 8 bases from J, with 21 bases between. CDR3 length: 15 amino acids.

This sequence joins TRBV7-2 and TRBJ1-1; D gene uncertain. This CDR3 comprises 12 residues. CDR1 SGHTA and CDR2 FQGNSA come from the germline V gene. Trimming shortened V by 1 base and J by 3 bases, and 3 bases separated the two germline ends. The CDR3 coding sequence is TGTGCCAGCAGCTTAGATTACACTGAAGCTTTCTTT. Its translation: CASSLDYTEAFF. Filled out from reference TRBV7-2 and TRBJ1-1, the complete variable domain reads GAGVSQSPSNKVTEKGKDVELRCDPISGHTALYWYRQSLGQGLEFLIYFQGNSAPDKSGLPSDRFSAERTGGSVSTLTIQRTQQEDSAVYLCASSLDYTEAFFGQGTRLTVV.

The CDR3, as DNA: TGTGCCAGCTCACCACGGGTTACGGCAGTCCTCTCCTACGAGCAGTACTTC. It specifies CASSPRVTAVLSYEQYF. V and J are TRBV18 and TRBJ2-5; no firm D call. The last part of the DNA fits TRBJ2-7 better; the J call may be wrong. Germline lookup yields CDR1 KGHSH and CDR2 LQKENI. The CDR3 sequence is 17 residues long.

For the CDR3, the DNA is TGCGCCAGCAGCCGGGACAGGGCCTATGGCTACACCTTC. It yields the protein CASSRDRAYGYTF. The rearrangement links TRBV4-3 to TRBJ1-2, with 9 bases that match TRBD1. V was clipped by 4 bases and J by 4 bases; unmatched bases: 1. CDR3 size: 13 residues. Germline V lookup: CDR1 LGHNA, CDR2 YSLEER.

The chain has TRBV6-1 and TRBJ1-1; D is ambiguous. The CDR3 is 17 residues long. V was cut by 1 base and J by 0 bases, with 15 bases left in between. CDR1 is MNHNS and CDR2 is SASEGT in the germline V gene. The CDR3 loop is CASSEEWWRKMNTEAFF. Here the CDR3 DNA reads TGTGCCAGCAGTGAAGAGTGGTGGAGAAAGATGAACACTGAAGCTTTCTTT.

The chain recombines TRBV27 with TRBJ1-1; 9 bases are shared with TRBD1. The V gene's germline CDR1 is MNHEY and CDR2 SMNVEV (reference sequence). This CDR3 is built from 17 residues. The J segment lost 0 bases and the V segment lost 3 bases, leaving 8 bases of the junction unmatched. The CDR3 nucleotides read TGTGCCAGCAGTTTTAAAGGAGGGACAGGGCTGAACACTGAAGCTTTCTTT. Encoded protein: CASSFKGGTGLNTEAFF.

The chain is built from TRBV6-5 and TRBJ2-1, with a possible D match to TRBD1 (7 bases). Between the trimmed V and J ends, which lost 7 bases and 3 bases, there was a span of 10 bases. CDR1 and CDR2 (germline): MNHEY, SVGAGI. The CDR3 loop spans 13 amino acids. CDR3 nucleotide sequence: TGTGCCAGCATGCGGGACAGCTACAATGAGCAGTTCTTC. Protein sequence: CASMRDSYNEQFF.

J is TRBJ2-4 and V is TRBV4-1; TRBD2 agrees at 7 bases. Germline CDR1 reads MGHRA; CDR2 reads YSYEKL. Trimming took 0 bases from V and 7 from J; bases not matched to a gene: 12. There are 17 residues in the CDR3. In nucleotides, the CDR3 is TGCGCCAGCAGCCAAGAAGGGACTATGTCGGCCCGGAACATTCAGTACTTC. Its translation: CASSQEGTMSARNIQYF.

The chain uses TRBV18 and TRBJ1-4; TRBD1 might be the D (6 bases). The V and J ends lost 3 bases and 8 bases respectively, with 10 bases between them. Per germline, CDR1 KGHSH and CDR2 LQKENI. The CDR3 length is 13 residues. The CDR3 region is CASSPWTDEKLFF. For the CDR3, the DNA is TGTGCCAGCTCACCTTGGACAGACGAAAAACTGTTTTTT.

J is TRBJ2-3 and V is TRBV7-2; D is perhaps TRBD2 (6 bases). Trimming took 6 bases from V and 2 from J, leaving 15 bases between them. CDR3 size: 15 residues. Germline lookup yields CDR1 SGHTA and CDR2 FQGNSA. CDR3: CASRKETRPTDTQYF. CDR3 DNA sequence: TGTGCCAGCAGGAAGGAGACTAGACCCACAGATACGCAGTATTTT.

This chain joins TRBV27 and TRBJ2-3, with a possible D match to TRBD1 (5 bases). Germline V gene sequence: CDR1 MNHEY, CDR2 SMNVEV (reference sequence). The CDR3 totals 12 residues. Trimming took 5 bases from V and 5 from J, leaving 8 bases between them. This chain's CDR3 is CASSGAGDTQYF. CDR3 DNA: TGTGCCAGCAGTGGGGCTGGAGATACGCAGTATTTT.